What follows are 12 T cell receptor beta chains derived from one specimen sequenced in a study of blood T cells in healthy people across ages. For the second PCR, which ran for 7 to 11 cycles, a sample-barcoded 5' primer and a J-beta primer mix were used. Via MiXCR, TCRdb re-called the 5' RACE reads, giving one row per CDR3 protein. The sample has 780,000 or so distinct CDR3 sequences, approximately 53% seen once. Sequenced input: blood. The receptors derive from a man at least 80 years old in good health.

The gene calls are TRBV7-3 and TRBJ2-1; D gene unclear. The CDR3 is 13 amino acids. Germline V lookup: CDR1 SGHTA, CDR2 FQGTGA. With 5 bases removed from V and 7 bases from J, the gap between germline ends came to 12 bases. The CDR3 sequence is CASSNRWGNEQFF. In DNA form, the CDR3 reads TGTGCCAGCAGCAACCGCTGGGGTAATGAGCAGTTCTTC.

This rearrangement joins TRBV6-5 to TRBJ1-2; 8 bases align to TRBD1. The V segment lost 4 bases and the J segment 7 bases; nucleotides outside the gene matches: 5. The CDR3 consists of 13 residues. Germline CDR1 is MNHEY and CDR2 is SVGAGI. The CDR3 bases are TGTGCCAGCAGTTCATCAGGGGGCTCTGGCTACACCTTC. This codes for CASSSSGGSGYTF.

The chain carries TRBV20-1 and TRBJ2-3, with 13 bases identical to TRBD2. The CDR3 extends over 16 amino acids. After removal of 3 bases from V and 2 bases from J, the junction contained 5 bases not matched to a gene. Germline-derived CDR1 and CDR2 are DFQATT and SNEGSKA (reference sequence). DNA of the CDR3: TGCAGTGCTAGCCTACTAGCGGGAGGGTACACAGATACGCAGTATTTT. Translated, it gives CSASLLAGGYTDTQYF.

The gene calls are TRBV20-1 and TRBJ1-5; TRBD1 agrees at 11 bases. CDR1 and CDR2 (germline): DFQATT, SNEGSKA (reference sequence). Losses at the gene ends were 3 bases for V and 7 bases for J; bases not matched to a gene: 17. This CDR3 has 18 residues. The CDR3 here is CSASNFRDRGLRGQPQHF. CDR3 in DNA: TGCAGTGCTAGTAACTTCCGGGACAGGGGGTTAAGGGGGCAGCCCCAGCATTTT.

The chain carries TRBV12-3 or TRBV12-4 and TRBJ2-1; D possibly corresponds to TRBD2 (6 bases). V was cut by 5 bases and J by 7 bases, with 15 bases left in between. CDR3 length: 14 residues. DNA for the CDR3: TGTGCCAGCAGTCGGGAGTTGCGGGTAAATGAGCAGTTCTTC. The encoded protein is CASSRELRVNEQFF.

This clonotype was seen only once. This chain joins TRBV29-1 and TRBJ2-7, with 8 bases aligning to TRBD1. Trimming removed 1 base from V and 7 bases from J; junction bases left unmatched: 9. Germline loops: CDR1 SQVTM, CDR2 ANQGSEA. There are 14 residues in the CDR3. The CDR3: CSVEGGRGRNEQYF. The CDR3 region has the DNA TGCAGCGTTGAAGGAGGCAGGGGGCGGAATGAGCAGTACTTC.

The genes are TRBV7-2 and TRBJ2-1; TRBD2 matches 7 bases. Germline CDR1 and CDR2: SGHTA and FQGNSA. The ends lost 1 base at V and 6 bases at J; junction bases unmatched: 12. The CDR3 is made up of 17 amino acids. CDR3 sequence (DNA): TGTGCCAGCAGCTTAGGACCCCTAGCGGTTCGGGGCAATGAGCAGTTCTTC. Translation: CASSLGPLAVRGNEQFF. The complete variable domain, with remaining parts taken from reference TRBV7-2 and TRBJ2-1, reads GAGVSQSPSNKVTEKGKDVELRCDPISGHTALYWYRQSLGQGLEFLIYFQGNSAPDKSGLPSDRFSAERTGGSVSTLTIQRTQQEDSAVYLCASSLGPLAVRGNEQFFGPGTRLTVL.

Remarks on this clonotype: A read error may account for a junction end that differs from germline. The chain uses TRBV5-1 and TRBJ2-1; 11 bases are shared with TRBD2. The germline gives CDR1 SGHRS, CDR2 YFSETQ. This CDR3 has 16 amino acids. CDR3 amino acids: CASASQGLAVGNGQFF. The CDR3 DNA is TGCGCCAGCGCCTCCCAGGGACTAGCGGTGGGGAATGGGCAGTTCTTC.

This rearrangement joins TRBV10-1 to TRBJ1-1; D might be TRBD1 (6 bases). The CDR3 is 13 amino acids. Trimming stripped 0 bases from V and 11 bases from J, with 13 bases between. Germline CDR1 reads WNHNN; CDR2 reads SYGVQD (reference sequence). The CDR3 bases are TGCGCCAGCAGTGAGTCCGGGACACCTCGTGCTTTCTTT. It translates to CASSESGTPRAFF.

This clonotype has only a few counts. The CDR3 DNA sequence: TGCGCCAGCAGCCGGGGACTAGCGGGAGAGGATGAGCAGTTCTTC. Protein product: CASSRGLAGEDEQFF. The chain combines TRBV4-1 with TRBJ2-1, with 14 bases fitting TRBD2. V dropped 4 bases and J dropped 8; count of bases not matched to a gene: 4. Germline V gene lookup returns CDR1 MGHRA and CDR2 YSYEKL. This CDR3 is built from 15 residues.

J is TRBJ2-4 and V is TRBV6-2 or TRBV6-3; D unresolved. Near its end, the DNA agrees better with TRBJ2-7, so the J call may be wrong. Looked up from germline, CDR1 is MNHEY and CDR2 is SVGEGT. This CDR3 contains 15 residues. The CDR3 protein is CASSYSMGSSYEQYF. CDR3 bases: TGTGCCAGCAGTTACTCCATGGGCAGTTCCTACGAGCAGTACTTC.

The J gene is TRBJ2-7, the V gene TRBV24-1; 11 positions match TRBD2. The CDR3 runs to 17 residues. Germline loops: CDR1 KGHDR, CDR2 SFDVKD. V was pared by 4 bases and J by 2 bases, with 9 bases of the junction left unmatched. The DNA for the CDR3 is TGTGCCACCAGTGACCTCTGGCTAGCGGGAGGAACCTACGAGCAGTACTTC. It encodes CATSDLWLAGGTYEQYF.